Reported below is one T cell receptor (beta chain). Its specificity is not known. The TCR alpha and TCR beta cDNA libraries, bearing sample barcodes and UMIs, were generated by 5'RACE using constant-segment primers. TCRdb redid the calling of the 5' RACE reads with MiXCR, one entry per CDR3 protein. Here the sample spans approximately 430,000 distinct CDR3 sequences, 20% to 30% being singletons. This entry comes from a study of T-cell memory formation after mild COVID-19. Study context: TCR clusters mostly belonged to single donors.

Germline V gene sequence: CDR1 SGHVS, CDR2 FNYEAQ. The V and J ends lost 0 bases and 5 bases, in that order; junction bases with no gene match: 7. The length of the CDR3 is 17 residues. Whole-study results and caveats: Researchers report contracting CD4+ clones mostly in CM and EM, with CD8+ clones in EMRA.

This receptor was obtained from an adult woman who had mild COVID-19 (a few samples of this study predate the infection). Cell type and time point are not known. The gene calls are TRBV7-6 and TRBJ2-5; 12 nucleotides align to TRBD2. The sample was PBMCs or a T cell subset sorted from them (not recorded which). CDR3 loop: CASSLAWTSGNRETQYF. CDR3 coding DNA: TGTGCCAGCAGCTTAGCCTGGACTAGCGGGAATCGGGAGACCCAGTACTTC.